This TCR beta chain derives from a study of blood T cell repertoires in COVID-19. The wider study: PBMCs, B-cell-depleted T cells, or T cells were the source of the cDNA or gDNA that made up the material.

This table comes from immunoSEQ multiplex PCR, and its TCRdb copy is limited to in-frame clones, with some not included. The sample includes 200,000 to 250,000 clones, 82% of them seen just once. Assignments of participants to cohorts depended upon their own reported clinical history. Recovered status applied to Cohort 3 donors who had two consecutive negative PCRs. It also applied to those with clearance or with symptom resolution. The CDR3 covers 13 residues. Germline CDR1 and CDR2: SGHRS and YFSETQ. With 2 bases removed from V and 6 bases from J, the gap between germline ends came to 11 bases. The V call is TRBV5-1, the J call TRBJ1-1, with D possibly TRBD1 on 6 matching bases. This TCR was recovered from a woman aged 55 to 70 who had recovered from COVID-19. What was sequenced was PBMCs or T cells enriched from blood (not recorded which). The CDR3 DNA is TGCGCCAGCAGCTTAGTGGGGGCGGCTGAAGCTTTCTTT. Protein sequence: CASSLVGAAEAFF.